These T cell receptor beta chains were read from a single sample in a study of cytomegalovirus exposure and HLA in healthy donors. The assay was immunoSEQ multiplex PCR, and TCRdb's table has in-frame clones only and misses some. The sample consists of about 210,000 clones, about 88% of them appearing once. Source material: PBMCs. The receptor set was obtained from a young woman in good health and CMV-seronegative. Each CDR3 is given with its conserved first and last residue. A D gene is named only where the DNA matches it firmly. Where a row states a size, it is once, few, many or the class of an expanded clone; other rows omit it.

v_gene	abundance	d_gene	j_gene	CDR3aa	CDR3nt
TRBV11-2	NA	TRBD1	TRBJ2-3	CASSPGQGAADTQYF	TGTGCCAGCAGCCCGGGACAGGGGGCCGCAGATACGCAGTATTTT
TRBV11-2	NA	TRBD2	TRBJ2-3	CASSLVLAGGPDTQYF	TGTGCCAGCAGCTTAGTGCTAGCGGGGGGGCCAGATACGCAGTATTTT
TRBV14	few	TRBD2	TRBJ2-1	CASSQDLTSGRALVYEQFF	TGTGCCAGCAGCCAAGATCTGACGAGCGGGAGGGCCCTTGTGTATGAGCAGTTCTTC
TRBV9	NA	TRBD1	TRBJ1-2	CASSASGTGGPYGYTF	TGTGCCAGCAGCGCGTCCGGGACAGGGGGGCCCTATGGCTACACCTTC
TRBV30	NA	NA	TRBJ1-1	CAWSKVRIGTEAFF	TGTGCCTGGAGTAAGGTGCGGATCGGCACTGAAGCTTTCTTT
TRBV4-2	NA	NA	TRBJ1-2	CASSPRVSFWRGYTF	TGTGCCAGCAGCCCCCGGGTCTCGTTTTGGCGTGGCTACACCTTC
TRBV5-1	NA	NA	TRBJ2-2	CASSLDGRANTGELFF	TGCGCCAGCAGCTTGGATGGCAGGGCGAACACCGGGGAGCTGTTTTTT
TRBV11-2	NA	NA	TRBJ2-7	CASSLAQDYEQYF	TGTGCCAGCAGCTTAGCACAAGACTACGAGCAGTACTTC
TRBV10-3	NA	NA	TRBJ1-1	CAIRKTPNTEAFF	TGTGCCATCAGGAAGACACCGAACACTGAAGCTTTCTTT
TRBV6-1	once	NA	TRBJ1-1	CASAPGRPRGTEAFF	TGTGCCAGCGCCCCGGGAAGACCTCGAGGAACTGAAGCTTTCTTT
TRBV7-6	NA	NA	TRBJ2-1	CASSLSNEQFF	TGTGCCAGCAGCTTATCTAATGAGCAGTTCTTC
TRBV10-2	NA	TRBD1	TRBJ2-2	CASSTGTGGTGELFF	TGCGCCAGCAGTACCGGGACAGGGGGAACCGGGGAGCTGTTTTTT
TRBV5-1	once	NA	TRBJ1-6	CASRLDNSYNSPLHF	TGCGCCAGCAGACTGGACAACTCCTATAATTCACCCCTCCACTTT
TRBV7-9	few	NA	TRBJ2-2	CASSFGTGELFF	TGTGCCAGCAGCTTCGGCACCGGGGAGCTGTTTTTT
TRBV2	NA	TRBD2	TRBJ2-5	CASSERIAGDVRETQYF	TGTGCCAGCAGTGAAAGGATTGCGGGGGATGTTCGAGAGACCCAGTACTTC
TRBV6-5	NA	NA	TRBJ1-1	CASSFPTRNTEAFF	TGTGCCAGCAGTTTCCCCACACGGAACACTGAAGCTTTCTTT
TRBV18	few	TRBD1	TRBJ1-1	CASSPRTGGILTEAFF	TGTGCCAGCTCACCACGGACAGGAGGTATTCTTACTGAAGCTTTCTTT
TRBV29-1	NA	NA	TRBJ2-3	CSVTGLLVDTQYF	TGCAGCGTTACGGGACTCCTCGTGGATACGCAGTATTTT
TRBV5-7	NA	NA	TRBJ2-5	CASCFPPGLYF	TGTGCCAGTTGTTTCCCTCCGGGTCTGTACTTC
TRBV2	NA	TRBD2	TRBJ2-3	CASRDRWRGERDTQYF	TGTGCCAGCAGGGACCGGTGGCGGGGGGAAAGGGATACGCAGTATTTT
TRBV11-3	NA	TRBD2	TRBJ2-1	CASSHGSGSRNEQFF	TGTGCCAGCAGCCACGGTAGCGGGAGTAGGAATGAGCAGTTCTTC
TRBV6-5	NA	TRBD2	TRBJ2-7	CASRAGTAIHEQYF	TGTGCCAGCAGAGCGGGGACGGCGATACACGAGCAGTACTTC
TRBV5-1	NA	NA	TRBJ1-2	CASSLSPPTVYGYTF	TGCGCCAGCAGCTTGTCCCCCCCGACAGTCTATGGCTACACCTTC
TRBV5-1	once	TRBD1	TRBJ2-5	CASSQGAGETQYF	TGCGCCAGCAGCCAGGGGGCTGGAGAGACCCAGTACTTC
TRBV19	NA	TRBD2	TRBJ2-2	CASTGTSLSPMNTGELFF	TGTGCCAGCACCGGGACTAGCCTTAGTCCCATGAACACCGGGGAGCTGTTTTTT